This paragraph reports one T cell receptor beta chain. Its antigen is not known. Investigators reverse transcribed all isolated RNA, so they sequenced expressed TCRB transcripts. Sequencing was performed with immunoSEQ multiplex PCR; in TCRdb, only in-frame clones are kept and a portion is missing. The table has over 700,000 clones, 17% seen once. Central memory, naive, regulatory and stem cell-like memory CD4+ cells were sorted by CD45RO/CCR7/CD25/CD127/CD95/CD27. These data come from a study of beta chain features in type 1 diabetes. Study findings and constraints: TCRB rearrangement may or may not be influenced by HLA type; here this remained unresolved. All four CD4+ subsets of Type 1 diabetes patients contained TCRB CDR3s that were moderately but significantly shorter.

The sample was naive CD4+ T cells from blood. The clonotype originates from a woman aged 18-35 years in good health.

CDR3 loop: CASRSGTGVGANYGYTF. CDR3 nucleotide sequence: TGTGCCAGCAGATCCGGGACAGGGGTGGGAGCTAACTATGGCTACACCTTC. V and J are TRBV28 and TRBJ1-2; 10 bases agree with TRBD1. Looked up from germline, CDR1 is MDHEN and CDR2 is SYDVKM. V lost 6 bases and J lost 0; bases outside the gene matches: 10. CDR3 length equals 17 residues.